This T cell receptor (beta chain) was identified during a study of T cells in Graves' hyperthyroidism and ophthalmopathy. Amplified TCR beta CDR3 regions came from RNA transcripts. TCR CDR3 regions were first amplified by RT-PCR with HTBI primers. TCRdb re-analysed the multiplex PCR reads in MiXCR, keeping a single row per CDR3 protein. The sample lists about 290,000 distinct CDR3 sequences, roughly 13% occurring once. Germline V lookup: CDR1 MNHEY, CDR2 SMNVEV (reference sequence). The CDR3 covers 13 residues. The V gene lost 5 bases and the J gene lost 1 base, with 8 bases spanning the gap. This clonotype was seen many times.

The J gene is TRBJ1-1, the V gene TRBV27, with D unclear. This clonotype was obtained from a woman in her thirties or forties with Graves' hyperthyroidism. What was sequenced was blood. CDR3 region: CASSARQNTEAFF. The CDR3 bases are TGTGCCAGCAGTGCAAGACAGAACACTGAAGCTTTCTTT.